This TCR beta chain was recovered during a study of blood T cell repertoires in COVID-19. About the research overall: Some COVID-19 samples were acute and others convalescent; all came from the United States, Italy and Spain.

Produced via immunoSEQ multiplex PCR; TCRdb's table is partial and in-frame only. The data contain around 250,000 clones, roughly 88% of them singletons. The study assigned cohorts using participant-reported clinical history. The V segment lost 0 bases and the J segment 4 bases; nucleotides outside the gene matches: 2. The CDR3 is 16 amino acids. Germline V gene sequence: CDR1 SGHNT, CDR2 YENEEA. In this sample, this clone turned up once. Input material: PBMCs or T cells enriched from blood (not recorded which). The TCR comes from a woman in her forties or fifties who had recovered from COVID-19. The V gene is TRBV11-3, the J gene TRBJ2-1; the match to TRBD2 covers 11 bases. The DNA for the CDR3 is TGTGCCAGCAGCTTAGAGCTAGCGGGAGGATACAATGAGCAGTTCTTC. This translates into CASSLELAGGYNEQFF.